This T cell receptor beta chain emerged from a study of CD8 T cells in Susac syndrome. RNA in amounts of 0.5 to 1 ug was reverse transcribed with random hexamers. Across 54 Vbeta and 13 Jbeta, immunoSEQ multiplex PCR amplified TCR beta CDR3. TCRdb reanalysed the immunoSEQ multiplex PCR reads using MiXCR and keeps one entry per CDR3 protein. The repertoire consists of roughly 120,000 distinct CDR3 sequences, with 90% to 95% occurring once and the leading ten covering more than 0.095%. TCR beta sequences were obtained from blood CD8+ and CD4+ T cells. The sample comprised CD4+ T cells from PBMCs. The sequence came from a human donor in good health.

The CDR3 loop reads CASSFGTSGAGELFF. The CDR3, as DNA: TGTGCCAGCAGCTTCGGGACTAGCGGCGCCGGGGAGCTGTTTTTT. This sequence joins TRBV5-6 and TRBJ2-2; 11 nucleotides match TRBD2. The germline V gene encodes CDR1 SGHDT and CDR2 YYEEEE. J gave up 6 bases and V 2 bases, and 3 bases lay outside the gene matches. CDR3 size: 15 residues.